One T cell receptor beta chain is described in this entry. The data were obtained in a study of blood T cell repertoires in COVID-19. Study-wide background: Samples came from the United States, Italy and Spain, spanning acute and convalescent COVID-19. PBMCs, B-cell-depleted T cells, or T cells provided the cDNA or gDNA that made up the material.

Per the authors' pipeline: Cell counts per sample came from amplifying reference gene primers. Assay used: immunoSEQ multiplex PCR; TCRdb lists only in-frame clones, some missing. V and J calls and clone size are those listed in that table; D and trimming were worked out from the DNA. There are 380,000 or so clones in the sample; about 90% occur only once, and roughly 1.2% lies in the top ten. Germline values: CDR1 MNHNY, CDR2 SVGAGI (reference sequence). CDR3 size: 13 residues. V shed 6 bases and J shed 0 bases, with 8 bases lying between them. The sequence derives from a man aged 40-50 years with acute or convalescent COVID-19. This chain joins TRBV6-6 and TRBJ1-1; weak D call: TRBD1 (5 bases). Specimen: peripheral blood. The DNA of the CDR3 is TGTGCCAGCAGCCAGACAGTGAACACTGAAGCTTTCTTT. Protein product: CASSQTVNTEAFF.